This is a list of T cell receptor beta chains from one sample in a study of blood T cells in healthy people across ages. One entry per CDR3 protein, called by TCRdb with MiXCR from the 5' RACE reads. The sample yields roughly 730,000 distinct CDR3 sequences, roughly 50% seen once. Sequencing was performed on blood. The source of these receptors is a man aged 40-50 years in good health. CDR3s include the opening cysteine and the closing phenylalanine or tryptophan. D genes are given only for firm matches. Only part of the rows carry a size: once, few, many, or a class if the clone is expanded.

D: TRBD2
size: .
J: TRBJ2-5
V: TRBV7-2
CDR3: CANSLGGGDYLKTQYF
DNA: TGTGCCAACAGCCTAGGAGGTGGGGACTATCTAAAGACCCAGTACTTC

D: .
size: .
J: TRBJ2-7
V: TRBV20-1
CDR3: CSARDRVVSEQYF
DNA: TGCAGTGCTAGAGATCGAGTAGTGAGCGAGCAGTACTTC

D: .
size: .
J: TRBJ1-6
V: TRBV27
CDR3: CASSAQGPLSSPLHF
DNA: TGTGCCAGCAGCGCTCAGGGCCCCTTGAGCTCACCCCTCCACTTT

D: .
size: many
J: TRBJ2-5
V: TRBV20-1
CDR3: CSARDGGGQETQYF
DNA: TGCAGTGCTAGAGATGGCGGCGGACAAGAGACCCAGTACTTC

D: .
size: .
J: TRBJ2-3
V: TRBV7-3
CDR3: CASSRLDSSTDTQYF
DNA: TGTGCCAGCTCTAGACTGGACAGCAGCACAGATACGCAGTATTTT

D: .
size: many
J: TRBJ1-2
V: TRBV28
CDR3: CASSLDRNYGYTF
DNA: TGTGCCAGCAGTTTAGACAGAAACTATGGCTACACCTTC

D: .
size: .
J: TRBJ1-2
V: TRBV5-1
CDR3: CASSLGQGKFGGYTF
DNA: TGCGCCAGCAGCTTAGGGCAGGGGAAATTCGGTGGCTACACCTTC

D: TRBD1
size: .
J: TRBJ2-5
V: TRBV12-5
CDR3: CASGPGQGLLIGETQYF
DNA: TGTGCTAGTGGTCCGGGACAGGGGCTCTTGATAGGAGAGACCCAGTACTTC

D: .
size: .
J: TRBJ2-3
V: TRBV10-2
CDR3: CARSSGQTDTQYF
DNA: TGCGCCAGATCGTCGGGCCAGACAGATACGCAGTATTTT

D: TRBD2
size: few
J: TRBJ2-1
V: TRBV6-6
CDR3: CASRRIAGPQLANEQFF
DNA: TGTGCCAGCCGGAGGATAGCGGGACCACAGTTAGCGAATGAGCAGTTCTTC

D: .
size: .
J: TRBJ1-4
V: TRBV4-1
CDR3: CATSKDQEKLFF
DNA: TGCGCCACCTCTAAGGACCAGGAAAAACTGTTTTTT

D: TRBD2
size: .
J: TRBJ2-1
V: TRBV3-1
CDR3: CASSRGLIAGGPDEQFF
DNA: TGTGCCAGCAGCCGCGGCCTGATAGCGGGGGGGCCCGATGAGCAGTTCTTC

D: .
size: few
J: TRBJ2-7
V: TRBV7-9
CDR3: CASSFGVSEQYF
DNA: TGTGCCAGCAGCTTCGGCGTCTCCGAGCAGTACTTC

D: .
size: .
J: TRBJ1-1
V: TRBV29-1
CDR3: CSVQQGGNTEAFF
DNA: TGCAGCGTTCAACAGGGTGGGAACACTGAAGCTTTCTTT

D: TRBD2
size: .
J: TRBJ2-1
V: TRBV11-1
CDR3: CASSPGLSGGSNNEQFF
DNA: TGTGCCAGCAGCCCAGGGCTTTCAGGCGGGAGCAACAATGAGCAGTTCTTC

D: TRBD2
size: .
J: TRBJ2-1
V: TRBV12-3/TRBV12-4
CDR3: CASKTSGYNEQFF
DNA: TGTGCCAGCAAGACTAGCGGCTACAATGAGCAGTTCTTC

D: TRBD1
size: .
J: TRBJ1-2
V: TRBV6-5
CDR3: CASSPDRAGGYTF
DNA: TGTGCCAGCAGCCCTGACAGGGCGGGTGGCTACACCTTC

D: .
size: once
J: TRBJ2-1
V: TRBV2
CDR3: CASTGLYYNEQFF
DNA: TGTGCCAGCACAGGACTTTACTACAATGAGCAGTTCTTC

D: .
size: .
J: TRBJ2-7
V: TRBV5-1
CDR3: CASSSRSYNEQYF
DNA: TGCGCCAGCAGCTCAAGGTCCTACAATGAGCAGTACTTC

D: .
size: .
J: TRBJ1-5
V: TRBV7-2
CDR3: CASSLAPGSQPQHF
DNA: TGTGCCAGCAGCTTAGCGCCAGGGAGTCAGCCCCAGCATTTT

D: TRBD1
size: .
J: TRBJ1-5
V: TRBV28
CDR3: CASSFLLTGQRTQHF
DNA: TGTGCCAGCAGTTTCTTGCTGACAGGGCAGCGGACCCAGCATTTT

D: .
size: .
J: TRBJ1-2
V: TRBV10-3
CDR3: CAISDTGPTVGYGYTF
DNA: TGTGCCATCAGTGATACCGGGCCCACGGTGGGCTATGGCTACACCTTC

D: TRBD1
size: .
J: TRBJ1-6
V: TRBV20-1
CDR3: CSATGTVTLNSPLHF
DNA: TGCAGTGCGACCGGGACAGTTACCCTTAATTCACCCCTCCACTTT